This T cell receptor beta chain stems from a study of blood T cell repertoires in COVID-19. Study information: From T cells, B-cell-depleted T cells, or PBMCs came the material, which was cDNA or gDNA.

Profiled with immunoSEQ multiplex PCR; TCRdb holds only in-frame clones, not every one. Of about 150,000 clones in the sample, 76% are singletons; the top ten hold more than 3%. J lost 4 bases, V lost 3 bases, and 5 bases had no gene match. The length of the CDR3 is 16 residues. CDR1 and CDR2 (germline): MGHDK, SYGVNS. This chain connects TRBV25-1 to TRBJ2-1, with 11 nucleotides matching TRBD2. This receptor was taken from a woman aged 80 or older with acute or convalescent COVID-19. Sequencing was performed on peripheral blood. CDR3 sequence: CASSESTSGVYNEQFF. CDR3 DNA: TGTGCCAGCAGTGAGTCGACTAGCGGGGTATACAATGAGCAGTTCTTC.